The clone carrying this T cell receptor (beta chain) was found many times. The antigen remains unidentified. Trimming removed 4 bases at V and 0 bases at J, with 10 bases between. The CDR3 runs 14 residues. Germline assignment: CDR1 SEHNR and CDR2 FQNEAQ (reference sequence). These data originate in a study of T cell repertoires in cytomegalovirus infection. About the research overall: Through public TCR beta signatures, both CMV infection and matching HLA type were indicated.

Findings and caveats of the study: What dominated the ex vivo response were HLA-C-restricted CMV-specific TCR beta clonotypes.

One entry per CDR3 protein, called by TCRdb with MiXCR from the reads. The sample contains 250,000 to 350,000 distinct CDR3 sequences, about a quarter of which appear only once. The TCR originated in a human donor in good health (CMV status not recorded). Some clones in this sample may be carry-over from other donors' samples. The genes are TRBV7-9 and TRBJ2-7, with a weak D call TRBD2 (6 bases). Input material: PBMCs. The CDR3 spells CASSSLGGSYEQYF. CDR3 nucleotides: TGTGCCAGCAGCTCCCTCGGGGGCTCCTACGAGCAGTACTTC. The variable domain in full, with the rest retrieved from reference TRBV7-9 and TRBJ2-7, is DTGVSQNPRHKITKRGQNVTFRCDPISEHNRLYWYRQTLGQGPEFLTYFQNEAQLEKSRLLSDRFSAERPKGSFSTLEIQRTEQGDSAMYLCASSSLGGSYEQYFGPGTRLTVT.